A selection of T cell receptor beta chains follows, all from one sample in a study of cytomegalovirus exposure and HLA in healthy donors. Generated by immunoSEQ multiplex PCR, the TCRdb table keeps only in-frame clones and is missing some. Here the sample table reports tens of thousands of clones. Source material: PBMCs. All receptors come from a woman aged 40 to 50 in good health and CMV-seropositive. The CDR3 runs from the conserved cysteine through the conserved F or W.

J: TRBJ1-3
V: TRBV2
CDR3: CASSITGGPRNTIYF

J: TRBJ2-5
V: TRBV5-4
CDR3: CASSTPGTRGETQYF

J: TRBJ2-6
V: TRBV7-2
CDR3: CASTPGGSGANVLTF

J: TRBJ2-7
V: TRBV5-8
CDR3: CASSLLGTGSAEQYF

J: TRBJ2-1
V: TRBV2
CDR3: CASREYSYNEQFF

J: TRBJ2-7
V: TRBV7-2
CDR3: CASSPLTSVTYEQYF

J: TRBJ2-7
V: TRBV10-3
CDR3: CAISDPGQQGQSYEQYF

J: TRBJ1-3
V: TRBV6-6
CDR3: CASRGLFSGNTIYF

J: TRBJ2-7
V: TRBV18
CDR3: CASSGGTATYEQYF

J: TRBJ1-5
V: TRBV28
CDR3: CASSLAGNSNQHQHF

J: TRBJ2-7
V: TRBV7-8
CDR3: CASSTDREVDEQYF

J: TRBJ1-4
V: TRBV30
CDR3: CAWGGSLPNEKLFF

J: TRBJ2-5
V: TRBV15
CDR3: CATSRGERELETQYF

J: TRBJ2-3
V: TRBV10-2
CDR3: CASKQTSESTDTQYF

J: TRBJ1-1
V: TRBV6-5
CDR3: CASSYGLGQGVIEAFF

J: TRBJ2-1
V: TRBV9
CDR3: CASSTLADNEQFF

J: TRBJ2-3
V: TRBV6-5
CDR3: CASSLGLAGDTQYF

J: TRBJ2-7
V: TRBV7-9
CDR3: CASSLGQSAYEQYF